The T cell receptor (beta chain) described here comes from a study of blood T cells in healthy people across ages. As concerns this clonotype: Its antigen is unidentified.

Regarding the study as a whole: Versus aged donors, long-lived donors had higher diversity and more naive CD4+ cells. The fall in TCR beta diversity per million T cells was roughly linear with age.

Aged roughly 6 to 95, donors were systemically healthy Caucasians from Russia. Per sample, a minimum of 6.5 million PBMCs were isolated. CDR3 length: 14 residues. V was pared by 1 base and J by 7 bases, with 11 bases between. Germline V gene sequence: CDR1 LNHNV, CDR2 YYDKDF (reference sequence). Sample-barcoded 5' priming and a J-beta primer mix drove a second PCR of roughly 7 to 11 cycles. TCRdb passed the 5' RACE reads through MiXCR, listing each CDR3 protein once. This sample carries 700,000 to 850,000 distinct CDR3 sequences, about 55% of them seen once, and the ten largest clones take roughly two fifths.

The TCR was taken from a man aged 80 or over in good health. The V call is TRBV15, the J call TRBJ2-1, with a possible D match to TRBD2 (5 bases). The sample comprised blood. CDR3 sequence: CATSRGGPQNEQFF. In nucleotides, the CDR3 is TGTGCCACCAGCAGAGGCGGGCCACAGAATGAGCAGTTCTTC. The variable domain in full, with the rest retrieved from reference TRBV15 and TRBJ2-1, is DAMVIQNPRYQVTQFGKPVTLSCSQTLNHNVMYWYQQKSSQAPKLLFHYYDKDFNNEADTPDNFQSRRPNTSFCFLDIRSPGLGDTAMYLCATSRGGPQNEQFFGPGTRLTVL.